This T cell receptor (beta chain) was documented in a study of regulatory T cells in long-lasting Graves disease. Study conclusions and caveats: Persistent Graves' patients possessed reduced TCR diversity relative to recently diagnosed ones.

Researchers made TCR beta libraries by using iRepertoire HTBI primers and running Arm-PCR on CDR3 regions. One entry per CDR3 protein results from TCRdb running MiXCR on the multiplex PCR reads. The table lists about 560,000 distinct CDR3 sequences, approximately 16% of them singletons. This clonotype was counted at least ten times. Its antigen remains unidentified. Germline V lookup: CDR1 SGHRS, CDR2 YFSETQ. The CDR3 is 14 residues long. V lost 0 bases, J lost 10 bases, and 16 bases lay in between. Time point in this sample: newly diagnosed GD, antithyroid drugs for less than 3 months. PBMCs were the source of the RNA used for TCR sequencing. These data were also reused for a study on T cells in Graves' hyperthyroidism and ophthalmopathy. That investigation notes: Graves' hyperthyroidism without ophthalmopathy progression within 18 months was termed stable. Using 13 V-J features, a model discriminated ophthalmopathy from stable hyperthyroidism.

The gene calls are TRBV5-1 and TRBJ1-2; possibly TRBD1 for D (6 bases). The sequenced sample was peripheral blood mononuclear cells (PBMCs), obtained at new diagnosis, from a patient treated with antithyroid drugs. The sequence was collected from a man aged 18 to 29 with Graves disease. The CDR3 spells CASSLEQGCRSYTF. CDR3 coding DNA: TGCGCCAGCAGCTTGGAACAGGGATGCCGGTCCTACACCTTC.